This TCR beta chain was recorded in a study of OX40 agonist ivuxolimab in advanced cancers. About the study: From roughly 20 to 85 years was the age range, with a mean of 60 years, and about 83% were male. One hepatocellular carcinoma and a couple of cutaneous melanoma patients partially responded. Study-wide points: Clonal expansion by week 6 occurred in CD4+ and CD8+ blood T cells (at 0.1 to 3.0 mg/kg).

Notes on this clone: Its target is not known.

The CDR3 runs 15 residues. Trimming took 7 bases from V and 4 from J; bases not matched to a gene: 11. Germline V gene lookup returns CDR1 MNHNS and CDR2 SASEGT. Produced via immunoSEQ multiplex PCR; TCRdb's table is partial and in-frame only. This table holds approximately 20,000 clones, around 80% found once. This clonotype was obtained from an adult with an advanced solid tumor such as melanoma, head and neck, liver or kidney cancer. The chain carries TRBV6-1 and TRBJ2-5, with 8 bases fitting TRBD2. The sequenced sample was CD4+ or CD8+ T cells sorted from blood, obtained in a trial of the OX40 agonist ivuxolimab. The CDR3 is CASKPSGGASETQYF. The CDR3 nucleotides are TGTGCCAGCAAGCCGTCCGGGGGGGCCTCAGAGACCCAGTACTTC.